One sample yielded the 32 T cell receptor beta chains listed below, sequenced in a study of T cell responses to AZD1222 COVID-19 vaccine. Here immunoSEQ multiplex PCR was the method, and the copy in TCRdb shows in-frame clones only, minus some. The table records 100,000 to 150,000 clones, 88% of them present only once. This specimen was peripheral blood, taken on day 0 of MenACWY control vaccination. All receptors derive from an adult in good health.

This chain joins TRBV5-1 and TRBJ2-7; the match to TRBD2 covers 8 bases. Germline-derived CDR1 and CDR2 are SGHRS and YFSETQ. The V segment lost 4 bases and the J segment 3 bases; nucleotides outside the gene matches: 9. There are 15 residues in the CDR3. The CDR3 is CASSLTSGSYYEQYF. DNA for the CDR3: TGCGCCAGCAGCCTCACTAGCGGAAGCTACTACGAGCAGTACTTC.

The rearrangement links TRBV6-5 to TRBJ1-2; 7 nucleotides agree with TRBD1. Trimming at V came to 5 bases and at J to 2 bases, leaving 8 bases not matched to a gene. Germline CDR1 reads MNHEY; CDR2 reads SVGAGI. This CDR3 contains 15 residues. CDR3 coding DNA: TGTGCCAGCAGTCGAGGGACAGTCGAGAACTATGGCTACACCTTC. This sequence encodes CASSRGTVENYGYTF.

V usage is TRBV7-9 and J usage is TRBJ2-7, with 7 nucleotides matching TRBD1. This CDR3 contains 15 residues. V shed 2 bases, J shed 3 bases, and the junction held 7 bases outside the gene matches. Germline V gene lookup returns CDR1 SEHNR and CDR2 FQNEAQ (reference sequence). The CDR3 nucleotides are TGTGCCAGCAGCTTATTTCTGGGACAGAACTACGAGCAGTACTTC. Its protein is CASSLFLGQNYEQYF. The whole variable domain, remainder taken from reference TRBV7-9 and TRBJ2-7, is DTGVSQNPRHKITKRGQNVTFRCDPISEHNRLYWYRQTLGQGPEFLTYFQNEAQLEKSRLLSDRFSAERPKGSFSTLEIQRTEQGDSAMYLCASSLFLGQNYEQYFGPGTRLTVT.

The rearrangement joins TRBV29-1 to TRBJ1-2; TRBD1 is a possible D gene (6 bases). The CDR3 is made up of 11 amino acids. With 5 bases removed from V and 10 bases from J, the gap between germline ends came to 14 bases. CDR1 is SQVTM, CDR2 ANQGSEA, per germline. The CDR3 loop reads CSVLETGSYTF. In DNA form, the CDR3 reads TGCAGCGTTCTCGAGACAGGATCCTACACCTTC. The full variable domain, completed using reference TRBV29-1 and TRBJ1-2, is SAVISQKPSRDICQRGTSLTIQCQVDSQVTMMFWYRQQPGQSLTLIATANQGSEATYESGFVIDKFPISRPNLTFSTLTVSNMSPEDSSIYLCSVLETGSYTFGSGTRLTVV.

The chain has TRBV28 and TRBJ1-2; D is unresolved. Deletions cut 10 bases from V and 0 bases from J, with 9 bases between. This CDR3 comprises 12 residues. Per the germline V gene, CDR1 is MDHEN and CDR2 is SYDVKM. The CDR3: CATHVPNYGYTF. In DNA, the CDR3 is TGTGCCACACATGTACCTAACTATGGCTACACCTTC.

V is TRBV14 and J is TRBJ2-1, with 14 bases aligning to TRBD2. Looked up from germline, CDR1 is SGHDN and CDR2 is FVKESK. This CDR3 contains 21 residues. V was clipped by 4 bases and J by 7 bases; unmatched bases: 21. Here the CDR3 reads CASSLLAPGTSGRGIRNEQFF. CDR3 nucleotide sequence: TGTGCCAGCAGCCTCCTTGCTCCCGGGACTAGCGGGAGAGGGATTAGGAATGAGCAGTTCTTC.

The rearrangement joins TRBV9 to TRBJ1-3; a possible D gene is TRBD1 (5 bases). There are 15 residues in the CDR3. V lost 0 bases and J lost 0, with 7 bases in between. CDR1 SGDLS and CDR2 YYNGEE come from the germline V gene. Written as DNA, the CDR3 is TGTGCCAGCAGCGTAGCAGGGCGCTCTGGAAACACCATATATTTT. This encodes CASSVAGRSGNTIYF.

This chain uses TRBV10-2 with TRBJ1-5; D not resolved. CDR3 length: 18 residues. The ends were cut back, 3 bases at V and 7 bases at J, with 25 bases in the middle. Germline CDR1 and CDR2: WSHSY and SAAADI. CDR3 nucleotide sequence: TGCGCCAGCAGTGATGACGGGCCACACGGGTTTCATGGGCAGCCCCAGCATTTT. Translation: CASSDDGPHGFHGQPQHF.

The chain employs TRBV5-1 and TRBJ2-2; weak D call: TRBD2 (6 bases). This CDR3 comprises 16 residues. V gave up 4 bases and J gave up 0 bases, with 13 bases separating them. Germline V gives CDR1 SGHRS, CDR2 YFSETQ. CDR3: CASSGVSGTNTGELFF. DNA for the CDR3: TGCGCCAGCAGCGGGGTTAGCGGAACGAACACCGGGGAGCTGTTTTTT.

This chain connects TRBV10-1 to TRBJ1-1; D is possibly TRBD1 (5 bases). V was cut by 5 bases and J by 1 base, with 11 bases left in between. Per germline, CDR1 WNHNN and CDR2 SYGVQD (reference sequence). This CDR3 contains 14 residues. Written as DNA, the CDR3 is TGCGCCAGCAGTCGGGACGGCAAGAACACTGAAGCTTTCTTT. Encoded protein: CASSRDGKNTEAFF.

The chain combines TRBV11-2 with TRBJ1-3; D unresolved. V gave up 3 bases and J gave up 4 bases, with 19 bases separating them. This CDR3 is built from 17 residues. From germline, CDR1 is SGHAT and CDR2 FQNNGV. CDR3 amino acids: CASSLYPRGSRGNTIYF. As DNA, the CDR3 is TGTGCCAGCAGCTTGTACCCGAGAGGGTCGAGAGGAAACACCATATATTTT. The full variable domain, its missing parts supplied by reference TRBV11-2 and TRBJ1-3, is EAGVAQSPRYKIIEKRQSVAFWCNPISGHATLYWYQQILGQGPKLLIQFQNNGVVDDSQLPKDRFSAERLKGVDSTLKIQPAKLEDSAVYLCASSLYPRGSRGNTIYFGEGSWLTVV.

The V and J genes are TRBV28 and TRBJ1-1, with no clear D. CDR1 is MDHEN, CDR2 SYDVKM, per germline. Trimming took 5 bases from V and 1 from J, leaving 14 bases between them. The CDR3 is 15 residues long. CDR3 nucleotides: TGTGCCAGCAGTCGGTCGTATCCCCGGAACACTGAAGCTTTCTTT. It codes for CASSRSYPRNTEAFF. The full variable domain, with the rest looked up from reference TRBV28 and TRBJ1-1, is DVKVTQSSRYLVKRTGEKVFLECVQDMDHENMFWYRQDPGLGLRLIYFSYDVKMKEKGDIPEGYSVSREKKERFSLILESASTNQTSMYLCASSRSYPRNTEAFFGQGTRLTVV.

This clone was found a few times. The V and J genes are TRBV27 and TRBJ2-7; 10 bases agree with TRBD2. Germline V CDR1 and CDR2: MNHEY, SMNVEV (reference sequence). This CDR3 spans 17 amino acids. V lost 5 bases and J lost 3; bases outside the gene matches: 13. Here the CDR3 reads CASSPTRLAGVYYEQYF. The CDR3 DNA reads TGTGCCAGCAGTCCCACCCGCCTAGCGGGAGTCTACTACGAGCAGTACTTC.

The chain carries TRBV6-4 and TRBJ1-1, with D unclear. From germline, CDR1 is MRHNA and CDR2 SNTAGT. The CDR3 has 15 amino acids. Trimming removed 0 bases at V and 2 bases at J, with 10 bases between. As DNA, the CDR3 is TGTGCCAGCAGTGACTCGCATGGACCAAACACTGAAGCTTTCTTT. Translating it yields CASSDSHGPNTEAFF.

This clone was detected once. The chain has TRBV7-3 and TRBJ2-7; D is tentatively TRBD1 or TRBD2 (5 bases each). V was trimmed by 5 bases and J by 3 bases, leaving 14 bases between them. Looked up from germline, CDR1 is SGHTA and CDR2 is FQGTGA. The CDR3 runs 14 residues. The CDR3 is CASSLTGPNYEQYF. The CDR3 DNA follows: TGTGCCAGCAGCCTCACGGGACCCAACTACGAGCAGTACTTC.

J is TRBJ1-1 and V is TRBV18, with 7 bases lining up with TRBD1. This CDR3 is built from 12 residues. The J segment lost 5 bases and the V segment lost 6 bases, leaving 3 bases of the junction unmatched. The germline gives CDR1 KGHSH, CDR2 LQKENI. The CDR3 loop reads CASSTGRTEAFF. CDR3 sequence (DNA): TGTGCCAGCTCGACAGGGCGAACTGAAGCTTTCTTT.

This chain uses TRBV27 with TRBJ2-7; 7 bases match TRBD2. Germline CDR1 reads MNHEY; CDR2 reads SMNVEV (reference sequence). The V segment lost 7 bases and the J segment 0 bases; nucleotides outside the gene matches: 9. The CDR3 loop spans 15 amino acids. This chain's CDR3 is CASKPLAVISYEQYF. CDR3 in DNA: TGTGCCAGCAAACCGCTAGCGGTGATCTCCTACGAGCAGTACTTC.

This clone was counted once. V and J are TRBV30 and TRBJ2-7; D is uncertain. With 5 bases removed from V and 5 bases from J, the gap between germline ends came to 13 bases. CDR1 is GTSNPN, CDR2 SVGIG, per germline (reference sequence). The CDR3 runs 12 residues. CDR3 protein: CAWSQLMDEQYF. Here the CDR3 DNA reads TGTGCCTGGTCCCAACTAATGGACGAGCAGTACTTC.

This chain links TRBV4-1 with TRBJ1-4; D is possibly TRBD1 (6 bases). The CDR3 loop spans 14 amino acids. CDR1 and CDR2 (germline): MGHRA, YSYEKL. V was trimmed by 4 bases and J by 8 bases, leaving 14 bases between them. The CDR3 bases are TGCGCCAGCAGCCCTCCAGACAGGCTGGAAAAACTGTTTTTT. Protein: CASSPPDRLEKLFF.

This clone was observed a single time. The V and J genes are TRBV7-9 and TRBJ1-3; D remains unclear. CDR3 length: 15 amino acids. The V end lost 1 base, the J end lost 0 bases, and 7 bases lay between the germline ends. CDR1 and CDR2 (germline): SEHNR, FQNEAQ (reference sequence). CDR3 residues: CASSLGAASGNTIYF. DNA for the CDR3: TGTGCCAGCAGCTTAGGGGCAGCCTCTGGAAACACCATATATTTT.

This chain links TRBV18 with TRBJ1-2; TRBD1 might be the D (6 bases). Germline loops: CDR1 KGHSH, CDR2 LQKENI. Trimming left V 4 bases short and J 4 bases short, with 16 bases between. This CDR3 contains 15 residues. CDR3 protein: CASSLDGRGSYGYTF. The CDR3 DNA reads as TGTGCCAGCTCACTGGATGGGAGGGGGAGCTATGGCTACACCTTC.

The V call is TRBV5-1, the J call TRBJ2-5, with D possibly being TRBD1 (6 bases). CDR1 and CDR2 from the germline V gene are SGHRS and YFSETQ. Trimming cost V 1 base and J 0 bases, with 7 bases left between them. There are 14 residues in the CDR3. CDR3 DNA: TGCGCCAGCAGCTTGACAGGGAACCAAGAGACCCAGTACTTC. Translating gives CASSLTGNQETQYF.

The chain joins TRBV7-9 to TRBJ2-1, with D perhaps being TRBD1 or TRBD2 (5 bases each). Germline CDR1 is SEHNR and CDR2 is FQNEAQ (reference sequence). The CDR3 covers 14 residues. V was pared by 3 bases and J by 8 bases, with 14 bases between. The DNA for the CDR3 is TGTGCCAGCAGCTTGACAGACGTCGGGGATGAGCAGTTCTTC. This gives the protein CASSLTDVGDEQFF.

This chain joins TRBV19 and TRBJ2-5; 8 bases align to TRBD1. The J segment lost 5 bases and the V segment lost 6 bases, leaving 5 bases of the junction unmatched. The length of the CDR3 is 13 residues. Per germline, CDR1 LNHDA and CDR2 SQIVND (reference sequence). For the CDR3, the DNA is TGTGCCAGTAGGCAGGGGGCACGGGAGACCCAGTACTTC. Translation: CASRQGARETQYF. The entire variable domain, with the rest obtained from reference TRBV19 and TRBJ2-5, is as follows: DGGITQSPKYLFRKEGQNVTLSCEQNLNHDAMYWYRQDPGQGLRLIYYSQIVNDFQKGDIAEGYSVSREKKESFPLTVTSAQKNPTAFYLCASRQGARETQYFGPGTRLLVL.

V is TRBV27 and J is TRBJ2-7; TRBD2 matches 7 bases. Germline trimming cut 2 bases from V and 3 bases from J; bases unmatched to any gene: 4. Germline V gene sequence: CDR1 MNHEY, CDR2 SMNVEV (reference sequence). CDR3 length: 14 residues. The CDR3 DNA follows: TGTGCCAGCAGTTTAATCGCGGGAGTCTACGAGCAGTACTTC. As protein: CASSLIAGVYEQYF.

CDR3 protein: CASSSGLAGFTGELFF. CDR3 DNA: TGCGCCAGCAGCTCCGGACTAGCGGGGTTCACCGGGGAGCTGTTTTTT. This sequence joins TRBV5-1 and TRBJ2-2; TRBD2 matches at 12 bases. Germline CDR1 is SGHRS and CDR2 is YFSETQ. The CDR3 extends over 16 amino acids. V shed 3 bases, J shed 4 bases, and the junction held 4 bases outside the gene matches.

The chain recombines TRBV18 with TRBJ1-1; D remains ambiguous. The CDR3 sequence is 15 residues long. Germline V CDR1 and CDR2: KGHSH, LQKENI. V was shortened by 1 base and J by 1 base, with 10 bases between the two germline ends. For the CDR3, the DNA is TGTGCCAGCTCACCACAACCTCGACGGAACACTGAAGCTTTCTTT. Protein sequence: CASSPQPRRNTEAFF.

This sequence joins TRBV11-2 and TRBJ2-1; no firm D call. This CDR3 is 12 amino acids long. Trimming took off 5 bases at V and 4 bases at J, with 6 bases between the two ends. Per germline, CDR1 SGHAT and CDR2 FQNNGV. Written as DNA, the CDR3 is TGTGCCAGCAGCCGGTCTTACAATGAGCAGTTCTTC. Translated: CASSRSYNEQFF.

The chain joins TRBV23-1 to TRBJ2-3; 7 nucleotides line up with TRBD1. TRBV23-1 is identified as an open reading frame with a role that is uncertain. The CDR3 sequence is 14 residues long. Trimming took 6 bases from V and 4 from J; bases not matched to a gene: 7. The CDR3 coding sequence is TGCGCCAGCAGCAAACAGACAGGGCCAGATACGCAGTATTTT. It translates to CASSKQTGPDTQYF.

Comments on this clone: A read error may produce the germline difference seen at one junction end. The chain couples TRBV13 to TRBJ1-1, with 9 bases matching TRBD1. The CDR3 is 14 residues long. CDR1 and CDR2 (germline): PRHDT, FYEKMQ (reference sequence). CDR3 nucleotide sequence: TGTGCCAGCAGCTCCGACGGGACAGGGCCGATAATCATTTTT. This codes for CASSSDGTGPIIIF. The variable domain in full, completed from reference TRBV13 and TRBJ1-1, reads AAGVIQSPRHLIKEKRETATLKCYPIPRHDTVYWYQQGPGQDPQFLISFYEKMQSDKGSIPDRFSAQQFSDYHSELNMSSLELGDSALYFCASSSDGTGPIIIFGQGTRLTVV.

CDR3 coding DNA: TGTGCCAGCTCAGGAGGGTCAGTTCGTGCTTTCTTT. This codes for CASSGGSVRAFF. V gene TRBV28 combines with J gene TRBJ1-1; unclear D gene. V gave up 8 bases and J gave up 11 bases, with 18 bases separating them. The CDR3 runs to 12 residues. CDR1 and CDR2 from the germline V gene are MDHEN and SYDVKM. The whole variable domain, remainder taken from reference TRBV28 and TRBJ1-1, is DVKVTQSSRYLVKRTGEKVFLECVQDMDHENMFWYRQDPGLGLRLIYFSYDVKMKEKGDIPEGYSVSREKKERFSLILESASTNQTSMYLCASSGGSVRAFFGQGTRLTVV.

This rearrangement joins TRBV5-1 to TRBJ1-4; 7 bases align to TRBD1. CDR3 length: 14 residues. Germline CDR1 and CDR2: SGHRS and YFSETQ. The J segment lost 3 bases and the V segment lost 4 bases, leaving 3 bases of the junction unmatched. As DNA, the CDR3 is TGCGCCAGCAGCCGGGACAGAGCTAATGAAAAACTGTTTTTT. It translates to CASSRDRANEKLFF.